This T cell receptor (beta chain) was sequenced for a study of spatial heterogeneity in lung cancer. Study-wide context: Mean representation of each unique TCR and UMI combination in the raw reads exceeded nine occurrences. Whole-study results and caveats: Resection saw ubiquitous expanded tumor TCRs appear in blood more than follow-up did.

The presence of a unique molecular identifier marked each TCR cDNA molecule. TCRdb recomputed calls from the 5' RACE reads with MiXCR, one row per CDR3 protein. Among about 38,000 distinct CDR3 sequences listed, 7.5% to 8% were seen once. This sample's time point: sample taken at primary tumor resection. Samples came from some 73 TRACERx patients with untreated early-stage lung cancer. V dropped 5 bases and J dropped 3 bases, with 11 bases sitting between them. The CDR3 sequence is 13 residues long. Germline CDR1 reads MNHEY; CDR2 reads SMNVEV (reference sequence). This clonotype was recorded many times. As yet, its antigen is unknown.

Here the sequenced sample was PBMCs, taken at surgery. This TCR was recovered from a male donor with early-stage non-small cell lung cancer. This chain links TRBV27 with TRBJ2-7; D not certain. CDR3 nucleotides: TGTGCCAGCAGTCCCGGCTCTGTCTACGAGCAGTACTTC. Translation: CASSPGSVYEQYF.